This T cell receptor (beta chain) is drawn from a study of blood T cell repertoires in COVID-19. Study summary: Acute and convalescent COVID-19 samples came from the United States, Italy and Spain.

The authors' processing: The authors estimated nucleated cell counts from reference gene primer amplification. Data came from immunoSEQ multiplex PCR; TCRdb stores just in-frame clones and leaves some out. Clone size and V and J calls were adopted from that table, with D and trimming inferred from the DNA. Of nearly 55,000 clones listed, around 84% were seen once; the top ten hold approximately 10%. This CDR3 contains 15 residues. V lost 7 bases, J lost 1 base, and 4 bases stayed unmatched. Germline V gene data show CDR1 as MNHNY and CDR2 as SVGAGI (reference sequence). The sequence derives from a man aged 65 to 85 with active COVID-19. Sequencing used peripheral blood. The chain couples TRBV6-6 to TRBJ2-3; 11 bases fit TRBD2. For the CDR3, the DNA is TGTGCCAGCAACCAACTAGCGGGGGGCACAGATACGCAGTATTTT. It encodes CASNQLAGGTDTQYF.